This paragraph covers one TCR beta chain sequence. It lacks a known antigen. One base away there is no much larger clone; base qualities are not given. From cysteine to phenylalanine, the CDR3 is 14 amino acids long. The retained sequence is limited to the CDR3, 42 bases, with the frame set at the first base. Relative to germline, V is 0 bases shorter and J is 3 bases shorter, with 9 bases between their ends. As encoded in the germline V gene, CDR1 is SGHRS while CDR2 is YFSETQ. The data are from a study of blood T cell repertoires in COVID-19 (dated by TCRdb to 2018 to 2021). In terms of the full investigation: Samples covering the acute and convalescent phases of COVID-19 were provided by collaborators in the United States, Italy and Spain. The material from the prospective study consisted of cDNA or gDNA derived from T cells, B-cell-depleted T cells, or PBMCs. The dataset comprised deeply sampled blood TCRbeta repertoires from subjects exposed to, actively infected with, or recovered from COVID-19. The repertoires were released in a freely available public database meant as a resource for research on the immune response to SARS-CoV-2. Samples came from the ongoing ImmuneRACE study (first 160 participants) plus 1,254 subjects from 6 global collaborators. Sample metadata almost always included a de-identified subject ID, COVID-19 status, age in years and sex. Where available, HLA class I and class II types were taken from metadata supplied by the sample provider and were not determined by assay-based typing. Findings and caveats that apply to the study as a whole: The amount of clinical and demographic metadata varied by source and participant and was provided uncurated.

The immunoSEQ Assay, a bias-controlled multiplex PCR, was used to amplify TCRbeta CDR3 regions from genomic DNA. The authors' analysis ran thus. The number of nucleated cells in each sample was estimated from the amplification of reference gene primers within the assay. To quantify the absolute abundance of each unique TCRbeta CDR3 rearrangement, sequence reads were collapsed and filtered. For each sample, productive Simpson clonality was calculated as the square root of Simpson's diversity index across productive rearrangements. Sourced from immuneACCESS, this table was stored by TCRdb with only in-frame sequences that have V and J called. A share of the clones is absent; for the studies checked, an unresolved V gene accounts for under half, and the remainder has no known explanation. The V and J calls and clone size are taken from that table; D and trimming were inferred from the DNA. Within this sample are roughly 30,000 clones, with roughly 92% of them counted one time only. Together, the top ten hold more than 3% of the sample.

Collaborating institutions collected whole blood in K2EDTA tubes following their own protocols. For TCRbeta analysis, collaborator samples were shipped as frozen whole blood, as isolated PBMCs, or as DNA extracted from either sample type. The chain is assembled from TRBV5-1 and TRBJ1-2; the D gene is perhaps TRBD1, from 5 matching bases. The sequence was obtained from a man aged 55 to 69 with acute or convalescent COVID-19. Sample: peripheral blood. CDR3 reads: CASSLGQGDYGYTF. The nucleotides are TGCGCCAGCAGCTTGGGGCAGGGCGACTATGGCTACACCTTC.